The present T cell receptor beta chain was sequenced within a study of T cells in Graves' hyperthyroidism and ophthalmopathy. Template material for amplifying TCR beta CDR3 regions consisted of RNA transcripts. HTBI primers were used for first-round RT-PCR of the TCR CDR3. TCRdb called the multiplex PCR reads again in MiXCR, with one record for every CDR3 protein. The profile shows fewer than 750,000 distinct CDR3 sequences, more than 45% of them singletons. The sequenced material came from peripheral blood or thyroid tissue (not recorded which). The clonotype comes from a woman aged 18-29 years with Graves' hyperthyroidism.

CDR3 sequence (DNA): TGCAGTGCTAGTAAAGGGGCGAACGAGCAGTACTTC. Its protein is CSASKGANEQYF. The V gene is TRBV20-1, the J gene TRBJ2-7, with TRBD1 as a possible D gene (5 bases). This CDR3 is built from 12 residues. V was trimmed by 3 bases and J by 5 bases, leaving 11 bases between them. The germline gives CDR1 DFQATT, CDR2 SNEGSKA (reference sequence).